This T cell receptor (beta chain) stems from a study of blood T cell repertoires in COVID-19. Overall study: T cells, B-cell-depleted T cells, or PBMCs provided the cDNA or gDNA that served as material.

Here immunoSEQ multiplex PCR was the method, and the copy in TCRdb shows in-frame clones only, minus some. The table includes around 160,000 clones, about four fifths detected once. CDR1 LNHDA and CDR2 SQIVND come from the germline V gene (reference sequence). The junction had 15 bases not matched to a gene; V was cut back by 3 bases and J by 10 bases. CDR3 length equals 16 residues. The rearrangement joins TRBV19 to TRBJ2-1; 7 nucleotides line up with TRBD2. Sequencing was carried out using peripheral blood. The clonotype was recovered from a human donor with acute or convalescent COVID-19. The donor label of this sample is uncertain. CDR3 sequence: CASSIKRPALAGEQFF. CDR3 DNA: TGTGCCAGTAGTATTAAGAGACCAGCTTTAGCGGGCGAGCAGTTCTTC. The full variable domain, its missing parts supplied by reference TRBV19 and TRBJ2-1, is DGGITQSPKYLFRKEGQNVTLSCEQNLNHDAMYWYRQDPGQGLRLIYYSQIVNDFQKGDIAEGYSVSREKKESFPLTVTSAQKNPTAFYLCASSIKRPALAGEQFFGPGTRLTVL.